This T cell receptor (beta chain) is drawn from a study of T-cell reconstitution after alpha-beta-depleted transplantation in children. Whole-study findings and limits: The main origin of T-cell counts and diversity one year after transplant was newly produced T cells. Several hundred expanded graft clones reportedly were the source of alpha-beta T cells about two months after transplant. After transplant, high TCRbeta diversity at day 60 in some patients arose from surviving recipient T cells and thymic progenitors.

Preparing the TCRbeta library involved the use of unique molecular identifiers. Via MiXCR, TCRdb re-called the PCR reads, giving one row per CDR3 protein. Counted here are about 1,000,000 distinct CDR3 sequences, about 26% occurring once; the ten biggest clones make up roughly 31%. A note on this clonotype: The antigen remains unidentified.

This CDR3 region has 13 residues. The V and J ends lost 4 bases and 6 bases respectively, with 11 bases between them. Germline V lookup: CDR1 LNHDA, CDR2 SQIVND (reference sequence). The sequences come from PBMCs, mostly from graft donor cells, collected 360 days after TCRalphabeta/CD19-depleted stem cell transplant. This TCR came from a boy under three years old who had a stem cell transplant for SCID, so the T cells may come from the graft donor. The chain is built from TRBV19 and TRBJ2-3; D is possibly TRBD1 or TRBD2 (6 bases each). CDR3 nucleotide sequence: TGTGCCAGTAGTACGGGGGCTTTTGATACGCAGTATTTT. It specifies CASSTGAFDTQYF.